The clone carrying this T cell receptor beta chain was seen a single time. Generated by immunoSEQ multiplex PCR, the TCRdb table keeps only in-frame clones and is missing some. The sample yields 25,000 to 40,000 clones, 80% seen once. The source of the sample is a study of T cells in localized non-small cell lung cancer. This CDR3 has 13 residues. Trimming left V 0 bases short and J 5 bases short, with 7 bases between. Germline CDR1 and CDR2: SEHNR and FQNEAQ (reference sequence). This sequence was found in a male donor aged 60 or over with stage III squamous cell lung carcinoma. Source: peripheral blood, taken before any cancer treatment. The gene calls are TRBV7-9 and TRBJ2-5; no firm D call. Here the CDR3 DNA reads TGTGCCAGCAGCTTAGCGCATCTGGAGACCCAGTACTTC. Its protein product is CASSLAHLETQYF.